Below, 14 T cell receptor beta chains from the same sample are listed, as sequenced in a study of blood T cell repertoires in COVID-19. Sequencing was performed with immunoSEQ multiplex PCR; in TCRdb, only in-frame clones are kept and a portion is missing. The sample contains 77,000 or so clones, around 74% of which appear only once. Specimen: peripheral blood. The source is a human donor with acute or convalescent COVID-19. The donor label of this sample is uncertain.

This clone came up a few times. Written as DNA, the CDR3 is TGTGCCAGCTCACCTGGACTAGCGGGAGGAGGATACGAGCAGTACTTC. This gives the protein CASSPGLAGGGYEQYF. This sequence joins TRBV18 and TRBJ2-7; 14 bases agree with TRBD2. The J segment lost 4 bases and the V segment lost 3 bases, leaving 5 bases of the junction unmatched. Germline V gene sequence: CDR1 KGHSH, CDR2 LQKENI. The CDR3 contains 16 residues.

The chain links TRBV5-4 to TRBJ1-1; TRBD1 matches at 7 bases. The germline V gene has CDR1 SGHNT and CDR2 YYREEE (reference sequence). V shed 3 bases, J shed 5 bases, and the junction held 10 bases outside the gene matches. CDR3 size: 15 residues. CDR3 amino acids: CASSWVDRWDTEAFF. Written as DNA, the CDR3 is TGTGCCAGCAGCTGGGTGGACAGGTGGGATACTGAAGCTTTCTTT.

The chain is built from TRBV7-2 and TRBJ2-7; 8 nucleotides align to TRBD2. This CDR3 contains 15 residues. Trimming cost V 1 base and J 2 bases; bases outside gene matches: 4. Germline V gene data show CDR1 as SGHTA and CDR2 as FQGNSA. The CDR3 is CASSLGGGPPYEQYV. The CDR3 DNA sequence: TGTGCCAGCAGCTTAGGCGGGGGGCCCCCCTACGAGCAGTACGTC.

This chain links TRBV19 with TRBJ1-2; 8 nucleotides line up with TRBD1. After removal of 6 bases from V and 7 bases from J, the junction contained 4 bases not matched to a gene. CDR3 length: 12 amino acids. Germline values: CDR1 LNHDA, CDR2 SQIVND (reference sequence). The CDR3 reads CASRADRGGYTF. DNA of the CDR3: TGTGCCAGTAGGGCCGACAGGGGTGGCTACACCTTC.

The V and J genes are TRBV3-1 (or the pseudogene TRBV3-2) and TRBJ2-1, with 11 bases that match TRBD2. This CDR3 has 15 residues. V gave up 2 bases and J gave up 7 bases; unmatched junction bases: 4. Germline V gene data show CDR1 as LGHDT and CDR2 as YNNKEL (reference sequence). CDR3 DNA sequence: TGTGCCAGCAGCCAAAATCCTAGCGGGGGGAATGAGCAGTTCTTC. Its translation: CASSQNPSGGNEQFF.

This clone was counted between two and nine times. V gene TRBV7-9 combines with J gene TRBJ1-2; D remains unclear. Trimming removed 0 bases from V and 0 bases from J, with 11 bases in between. The CDR3 runs to 16 residues. Germline V lookup: CDR1 SEHNR, CDR2 FQNEAQ (reference sequence). DNA of the CDR3: TGTGCCAGCAGCTTAGCGCGAACAGTAGCTAACTATGGCTACACCTTC. Its translation: CASSLARTVANYGYTF.

The chain joins TRBV19 to TRBJ2-1, with 10 bases matching TRBD2. CDR1 is LNHDA and CDR2 is SQIVND in the germline V gene (reference sequence). The CDR3 loop spans 19 amino acids. Trimming cost V 3 bases and J 7 bases; bases outside gene matches: 18. The CDR3 reads CASSIERTTTSGLLNEQFF. The CDR3 nucleotides are TGTGCCAGTAGTATTGAAAGAACGACGACTAGCGGGTTGCTGAATGAGCAGTTCTTC.

This chain links TRBV7-2 with TRBJ1-5; possibly TRBD1 for D (5 bases). Per germline, CDR1 SGHTA and CDR2 FQGNSA. The V gene lost 5 bases and the J gene lost 7 bases, with 9 bases spanning the gap. This CDR3 region has 12 residues. The CDR3 region has the DNA TGTGCCAGCAGCGCGGGACCGCAGCCCCAGCATTTT. This gives the protein CASSAGPQPQHF.

The chain joins TRBV10-3 to TRBJ2-2, with 10 bases identical to TRBD2. CDR1 is ENHRY and CDR2 is SYGVKD in the germline V gene. With V trimmed by 2 bases and J by 7 bases, 1 base remained unmatched. The CDR3 covers 14 residues. The CDR3 is CAISESGGVGELFF. CDR3 in DNA: TGTGCCATCAGTGAGAGCGGGGGGGTCGGGGAGCTGTTTTTT.

Of note for this clone: One end of the junction is discordant with germline, which a read error may explain. CDR3 region: CASSRDSDNEQFF. CDR3 DNA: TGCGCCAGCAGCAGGGACTCCGACAATGAGCAGTTCTTC. This chain uses TRBV4-3 with TRBJ2-1; D may be TRBD2 (6 bases). Germline CDR1 and CDR2: LGHNA and YSLEER. The CDR3 has 13 residues.

V and J are TRBV7-8 and TRBJ2-7; TRBD2 matches at 7 bases. Germline CDR1 SGHVS, CDR2 FQNEAQ. Unmatched junction bases numbered 6, after V lost 4 bases and J lost 0 bases. There are 15 residues in the CDR3. CDR3 loop: CASSWSGKSSYEQYF. The CDR3 region has the DNA TGTGCCAGCAGCTGGAGCGGGAAAAGCTCCTACGAGCAGTACTTC.

This chain joins TRBV7-2 and TRBJ2-1, with TRBD2 as a possible D gene (5 bases). The CDR3 is 15 residues long. V was trimmed by 4 bases and J by 6 bases, leaving 16 bases between them. The germline CDR1 and CDR2 sequences are SGHTA and FQGNSA. The CDR3 DNA is TGTGCCAGCAGCTCGGCCCCGGGAACGGTCAATGAGCAGTTCTTC. Its translation is CASSSAPGTVNEQFF.

The J gene is TRBJ1-6, the V gene TRBV28, with D possibly TRBD1 on 5 matching bases. CDR1 MDHEN and CDR2 SYDVKM come from the germline V gene. This CDR3 has 14 residues. Trimming stripped 8 bases from V and 6 bases from J, with 14 bases between. CDR3 nucleotides: TGTGCCAGCGGGGGGGGATACGGTAATTCACCCCTCCACTTT. This codes for CASGGGYGNSPLHF.

V is TRBV20-1 and J is TRBJ1-5; D possibly corresponds to TRBD1 (5 bases). Trimming removed 4 bases from V and 6 bases from J, with 7 bases in between. The CDR3 sequence is 11 residues long. Germline V lookup: CDR1 DFQATT, CDR2 SNEGSKA (reference sequence). CDR3: CSATGSQPQHF. The DNA of the CDR3 is TGCAGTGCTACAGGGTCTCAGCCCCAGCATTTT.